This T cell receptor (beta chain) was identified in a study of CD8 T cells in ankylosing spondylitis. CDR3 length equals 15 residues. CDR1 and CDR2 (germline): SGHTA, FQGNSA. Deletions cut 5 bases from V and 9 bases from J, with 20 bases between. TCRdb re-derived calls from the 5' RACE reads in MiXCR, one entry per CDR3 protein. Seen here are 200,000 to 300,000 distinct CDR3 sequences, around 32% observed once, and the top ten hold around 4.2%. The V gene is TRBV7-2, the J gene TRBJ2-1; perhaps TRBD1 as D (5 bases). This clonotype was obtained from a male donor with ankylosing spondylitis or in good health (not recorded which). The specimen sequenced was blood, either unsorted or a sorted T cell fraction (not recorded which). CDR3 in amino acids: CASSPALGAYGEQFF. The DNA of the CDR3 is TGTGCCAGCAGCCCCGCGTTAGGGGCCTATGGTGAGCAGTTCTTC.